This entry is about one T cell receptor beta chain. As yet, its antigen is unknown. The authors ran a second PCR of 7 to 11 cycles using a sample-barcoded 5' primer and a J-beta primer mix. Each CDR3 protein is one row after TCRdb ran MiXCR on the 5' RACE reads. The sample holds 780,000 or so distinct CDR3 sequences, just over 55% seen once. These data are taken from a study of blood T cells in healthy people across ages. General study points: Roughly linearly, TCR beta diversity per million T cells fell as age increased. Strong correlation linked observed beta diversity and percent naive T cells.

This TCR was recovered from a man in his forties in good health. Sequencing was performed on blood.

The CDR3 DNA reads as TGTGCCAGCAGATATAATCCGGGACTACTCTACGAGCAGTACTTC. This codes for CASRYNPGLLYEQYF. The chain links TRBV28 to TRBJ2-7, with 7 positions matching TRBD2. V gave up 6 bases and J gave up 3 bases; unmatched junction bases: 11. In germline, CDR1 is MDHEN, CDR2 SYDVKM. The CDR3 consists of 15 residues. Supplemented by reference TRBV28 and TRBJ2-7, the full variable domain reads DVKVTQSSRYLVKRTGEKVFLECVQDMDHENMFWYRQDPGLGLRLIYFSYDVKMKEKGDIPEGYSVSREKKERFSLILESASTNQTSMYLCASRYNPGLLYEQYFGPGTRLTVT.